This entry describes one T cell receptor (beta chain). Its cognate antigen is unknown. The data derive from a study of STAT3 mutations in large granular lymphocyte leukemia. At the level of the study: Immunosuppressive therapy was given to more than half of T-LGLL patients. General study results and limits: In some patients, a small highly pathogenic clone possibly went undetected. Every T-LGLL patient had at least one immunodominant TCRbeta clonotype. After therapy, about 35% of the 18 patients switched clonotypes, all new clones STAT3 wild type. Samples missed the first appearance of the clone.

The data were produced by immunoSEQ multiplex PCR, yet TCRdb's version contains in-frame clones alone and is incomplete. This repertoire shows around 12,000 clones, approximately 84% found once; its top ten account for under 65%. CDR3 length: 16 amino acids. V gave up 4 bases and J gave up 2 bases, with 16 bases separating them. Germline values: CDR1 SGHNT, CDR2 YYREEE (reference sequence). V gene TRBV5-4 combines with J gene TRBJ2-1; tentative D call: TRBD2 (6 bases). Specimen: peripheral blood mononuclear cells. The TCR was taken from a man in his 60s with T-cell large granular lymphocyte leukemia. Some clones in this sample may be carry-over from other donors' samples. CDR3 amino acids: CASSPTGRGTYNEQFF. Written as DNA, the CDR3 is TGTGCCAGCAGCCCGACGGGTCGGGGGACCTACAATGAGCAGTTCTTC.